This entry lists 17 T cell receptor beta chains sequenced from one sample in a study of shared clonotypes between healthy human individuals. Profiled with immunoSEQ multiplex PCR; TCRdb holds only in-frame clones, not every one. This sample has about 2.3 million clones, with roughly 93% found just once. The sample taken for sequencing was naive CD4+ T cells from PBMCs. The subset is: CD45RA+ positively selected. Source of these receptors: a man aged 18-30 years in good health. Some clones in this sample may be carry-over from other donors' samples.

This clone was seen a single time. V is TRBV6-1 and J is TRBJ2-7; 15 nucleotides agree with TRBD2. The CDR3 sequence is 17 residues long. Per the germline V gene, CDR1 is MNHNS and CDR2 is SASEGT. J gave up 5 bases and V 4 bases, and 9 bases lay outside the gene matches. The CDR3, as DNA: TGTGCCAGCAGTGGCGGGACTAGCGGGAGGTTATTAAACGAGCAGTACTTC. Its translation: CASSGGTSGRLLNEQYF.

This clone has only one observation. The CDR3 sequence: CASSVAPRASGSSYNEQFF. The CDR3, as DNA: TGTGCCAGCAGCGTAGCACCTCGGGCTAGCGGGAGTTCCTACAATGAGCAGTTCTTC. The chain joins TRBV9 to TRBJ2-1; 10 bases are a match to TRBD2. From germline, CDR1 is SGDLS and CDR2 YYNGEE. The CDR3 runs 19 residues. The V gene end was trimmed by 0 bases and the J gene end by 1 base; junction bases not matched to a gene: 10. Combining the CDR3 with reference TRBV9 and TRBJ2-1 gives the whole variable domain DSGVTQTPKHLITATGQRVTLRCSPRSGDLSVYWYQQSLDQGLQFLIQYYNGEERAKGNILERFSAQQFPDLHSELNLSSLELGDSALYFCASSVAPRASGSSYNEQFFGPGTRLTVL.

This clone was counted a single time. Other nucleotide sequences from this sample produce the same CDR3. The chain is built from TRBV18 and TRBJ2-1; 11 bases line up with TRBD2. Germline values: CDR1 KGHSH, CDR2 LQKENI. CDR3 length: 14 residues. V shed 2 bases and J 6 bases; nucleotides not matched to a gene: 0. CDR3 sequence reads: CASSPGLAGNEQFF. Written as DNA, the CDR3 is TGTGCCAGCTCACCAGGACTAGCGGGCAATGAGCAGTTCTTC. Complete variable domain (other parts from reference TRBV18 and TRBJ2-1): NAGVMQNPRHLVRRRGQEARLRCSPMKGHSHVYWYRQLPEEGLKFMVYLQKENIIDESGMPKERFSAEFPKEGPSILRIQQVVRGDSAAYFCASSPGLAGNEQFFGPGTRLTVL.

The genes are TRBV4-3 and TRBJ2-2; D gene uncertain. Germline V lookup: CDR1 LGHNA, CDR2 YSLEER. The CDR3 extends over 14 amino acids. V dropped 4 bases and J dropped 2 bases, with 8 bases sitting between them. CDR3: CASSPMTNTGELFF. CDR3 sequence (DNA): TGCGCCAGCAGCCCAATGACAAACACCGGGGAGCTGTTTTTT.

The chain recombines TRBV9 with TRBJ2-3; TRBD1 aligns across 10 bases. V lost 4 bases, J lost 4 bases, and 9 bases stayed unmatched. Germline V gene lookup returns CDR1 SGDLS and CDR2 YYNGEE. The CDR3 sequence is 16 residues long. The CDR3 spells CASSFQPGQGPDTQYF. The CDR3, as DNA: TGTGCCAGCAGCTTCCAACCGGGACAGGGGCCAGATACGCAGTATTTT.

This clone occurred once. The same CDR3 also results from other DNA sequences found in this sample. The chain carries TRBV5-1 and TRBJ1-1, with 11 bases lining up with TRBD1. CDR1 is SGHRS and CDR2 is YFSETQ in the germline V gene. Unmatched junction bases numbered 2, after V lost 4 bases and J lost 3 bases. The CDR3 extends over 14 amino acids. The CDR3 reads CASSRGQGDTEAFF. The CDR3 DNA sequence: TGCGCCAGCAGCAGGGGACAGGGGGACACTGAAGCTTTCTTT.

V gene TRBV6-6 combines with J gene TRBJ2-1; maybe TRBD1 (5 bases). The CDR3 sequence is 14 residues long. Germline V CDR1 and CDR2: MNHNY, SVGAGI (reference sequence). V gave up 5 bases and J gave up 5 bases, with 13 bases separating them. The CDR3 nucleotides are TGTGCCAGCAGTCCCAGGGAACCTCACAATGAGCAGTTCTTC. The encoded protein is CASSPREPHNEQFF.

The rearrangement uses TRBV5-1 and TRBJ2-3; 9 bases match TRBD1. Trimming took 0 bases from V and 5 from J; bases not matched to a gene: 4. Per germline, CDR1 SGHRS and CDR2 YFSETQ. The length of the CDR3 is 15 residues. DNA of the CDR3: TGCGCCAGCAGCTTGGGAGGGACAGGGAAAGATACGCAGTATTTT. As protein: CASSLGGTGKDTQYF.

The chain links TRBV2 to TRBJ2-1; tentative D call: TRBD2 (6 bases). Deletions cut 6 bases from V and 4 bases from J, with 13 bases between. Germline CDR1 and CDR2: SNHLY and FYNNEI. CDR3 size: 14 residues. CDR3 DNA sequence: TGTGCCAGCAGATTGATGGCGGGGTACAATGAGCAGTTCTTC. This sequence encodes CASRLMAGYNEQFF. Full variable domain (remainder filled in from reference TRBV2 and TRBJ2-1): EPEVTQTPSHQVTQMGQEVILRCVPISNHLYFYWYRQILGQKVEFLVSFYNNEISEKSEIFDDQFSVERPDGSNFTLKIRSTKLEDSAMYFCASRLMAGYNEQFFGPGTRLTVL.

This CDR3 reads CASSFQGWGFNEKLFF. Written as DNA, the CDR3 is TGTGCCAGCAGCTTTCAGGGTTGGGGGTTTAATGAAAAACTGTTTTTT. The chain is built from TRBV5-4 and TRBJ1-4; tentative D call: TRBD1 (5 bases). Trimming pared 2 bases from V and 4 bases from J, leaving 15 bases between. CDR3 length: 16 residues. In germline, CDR1 is SGHNT, CDR2 YYREEE (reference sequence).

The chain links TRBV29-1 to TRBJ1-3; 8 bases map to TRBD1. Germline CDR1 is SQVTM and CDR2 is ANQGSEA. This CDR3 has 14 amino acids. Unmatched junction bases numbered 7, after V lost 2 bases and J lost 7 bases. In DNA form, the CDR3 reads TGCAGCGTTGAAATCCCAGGGGGCTCGAACACCATATATTTT. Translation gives CSVEIPGGSNTIYF. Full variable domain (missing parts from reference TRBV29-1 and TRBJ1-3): SAVISQKPSRDICQRGTSLTIQCQVDSQVTMMFWYRQQPGQSLTLIATANQGSEATYESGFVIDKFPISRPNLTFSTLTVSNMSPEDSSIYLCSVEIPGGSNTIYFGEGSWLTVV.

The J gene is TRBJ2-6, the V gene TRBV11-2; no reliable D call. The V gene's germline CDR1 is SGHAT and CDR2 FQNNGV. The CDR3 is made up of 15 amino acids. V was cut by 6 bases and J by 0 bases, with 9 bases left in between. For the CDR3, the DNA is TGTGCCAGCAGACAGCTCCACTCTGGGGCCAACGTCCTGACTTTC. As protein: CASRQLHSGANVLTF. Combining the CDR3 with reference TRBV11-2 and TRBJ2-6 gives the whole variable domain EAGVAQSPRYKIIEKRQSVAFWCNPISGHATLYWYQQILGQGPKLLIQFQNNGVVDDSQLPKDRFSAERLKGVDSTLKIQPAKLEDSAVYLCASRQLHSGANVLTFGAGSRLTVL.

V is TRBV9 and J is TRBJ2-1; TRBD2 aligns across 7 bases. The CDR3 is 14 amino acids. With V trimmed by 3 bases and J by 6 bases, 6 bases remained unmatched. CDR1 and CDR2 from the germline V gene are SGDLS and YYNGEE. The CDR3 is CASSDERDFNEQFF. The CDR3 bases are TGTGCCAGCAGCGACGAGCGGGACTTCAATGAGCAGTTCTTC.

CDR3 sequence reads: CAILGQGRNYEQYF. CDR3 in DNA: TGTGCCATCCTTGGACAGGGAAGGAACTACGAGCAGTACTTC. The gene calls are TRBV7-9 and TRBJ2-7, with TRBD1 matching 8 bases. In germline, CDR1 is SEHNR, CDR2 FQNEAQ (reference sequence). The CDR3 length is 14 residues. Germline trimming cut 10 bases from V and 3 bases from J; bases unmatched to any gene: 11.

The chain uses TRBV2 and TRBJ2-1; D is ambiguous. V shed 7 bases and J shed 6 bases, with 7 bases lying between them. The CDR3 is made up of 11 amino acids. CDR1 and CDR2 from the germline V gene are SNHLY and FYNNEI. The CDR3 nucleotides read TGTGCCAGCACGTGGAGCAATGAGCAGTTCTTC. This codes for CASTWSNEQFF.

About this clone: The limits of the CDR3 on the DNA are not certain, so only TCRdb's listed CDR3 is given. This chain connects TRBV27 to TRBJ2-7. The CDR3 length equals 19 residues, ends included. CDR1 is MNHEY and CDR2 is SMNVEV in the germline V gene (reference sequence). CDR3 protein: CASSSSTDFPGLLRSKQYF.

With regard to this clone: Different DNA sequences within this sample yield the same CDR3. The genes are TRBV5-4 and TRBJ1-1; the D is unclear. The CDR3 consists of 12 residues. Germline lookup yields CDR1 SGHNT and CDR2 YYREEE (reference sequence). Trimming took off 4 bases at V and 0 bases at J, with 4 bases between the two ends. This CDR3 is CASSPLNTEAFF. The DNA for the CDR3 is TGTGCCAGCAGCCCCTTGAACACTGAAGCTTTCTTT.